The source of this TCR beta chain is a study of cytomegalovirus exposure and HLA in healthy donors. Study details: Early released data had tens of millions of unique TCRs, all coming from HLA-typed donors.

This PCR relied on a set of 60 Vbeta primers and 13 Jbeta primers. This table comes from immunoSEQ multiplex PCR, and its TCRdb copy is limited to in-frame clones, with some not included. This table has around 170,000 clones, around 80% appearing once. Worth noting for this clone: Its antigen is currently unknown.

Study-wide points: Upon later analysis, TCR association rates were observed to vary by HLA locus, being highest for DRB1 and lowest for HLA-C. Within an earlier analysis, most TCR beta V segments proved productive either about 87% or about 30% of the time.

The origin of this receptor is a girl between 5 and 17 years old in good health and CMV-seropositive. Sequenced: PBMCs.

CDR3 residues: CASSQESTGTGEQYF. CDR3 nucleotides: TGCGCCAGCAGCCAAGAATCGACAGGGACGGGCGAGCAGTACTTC. This chain joins TRBV4-3 and TRBJ2-7; 7 positions agree with TRBD1. The V segment lost 0 bases and the J segment 6 bases; nucleotides outside the gene matches: 8. The V gene's germline CDR1 is LGHNA and CDR2 YSLEER. This CDR3 has 15 amino acids.